The 26 T cell receptor beta chains below were found in one sample sequenced in a study of response to subunit inactivated influenza vaccine. TCRdb used MiXCR to reprocess the RT-PCR reads, holding one entry per CDR3 protein. This sample carries 650,000 to 700,000 distinct CDR3 sequences, about a sixth of them seen once, and the ten largest clones take 11%. The specimen was PBMCs from blood, collected approximately 13 days after vaccination. The receptor source for this set is a man between 50 and 59 years old who received an inactivated influenza vaccine.

This clonotype occurred many times. The gene calls are TRBV20-1 and TRBJ2-7; D gene ambiguous. The length of the CDR3 is 14 residues. Germline loops: CDR1 DFQATT, CDR2 SNEGSKA (reference sequence). The V end was cut by 3 bases, the J end by 2 bases, with 14 bases between. The CDR3 loop reads CSASSPRVTYEQYF. The CDR3 nucleotides read TGCAGTGCTAGTTCGCCCCGAGTTACCTACGAGCAGTACTTC.

The V gene is TRBV19, the J gene TRBJ1-5; D uncertain. CDR3 length: 16 amino acids. V lost 5 bases, J lost 1 base, and 15 bases lay in between. Germline CDR1 and CDR2: LNHDA and SQIVND (reference sequence). This CDR3 reads CASSLFDRGSNQPQHF. The DNA of the CDR3 is TGTGCCAGTAGTCTGTTCGATCGAGGGAGCAATCAGCCCCAGCATTTT.

This clonotype appeared a few times. The rearrangement uses TRBV9 and TRBJ2-2; no definite D call. V dropped 0 bases and J dropped 4 bases, with 7 bases sitting between them. Germline V gene data show CDR1 as SGDLS and CDR2 as YYNGEE. The CDR3 has 14 amino acids. CDR3 sequence: CASSVEIGTGELFF. The CDR3 bases are TGTGCCAGCAGCGTAGAAATAGGCACCGGGGAGCTGTTTTTT.

In this sample, this clonotype turned up a few times. DNA of the CDR3: TGCGCCAGCAGCTTGGGGCCGGGGGCGGGCACAGATACGCAGTATTTT. It translates to CASSLGPGAGTDTQYF. V gene TRBV5-1 combines with J gene TRBJ2-3; possibly TRBD1 or TRBD2 for D (6 bases each). The germline gives CDR1 SGHRS, CDR2 YFSETQ. The CDR3 contains 16 residues. Trimming pared 0 bases from V and 1 base from J, leaving 12 bases between.

The chain combines TRBV6-2 or TRBV6-3 with TRBJ2-2, with TRBD2 identical over 8 bases. Looked up from germline, CDR1 is MNHEY and CDR2 is SVGEGT. The CDR3 covers 17 residues. Germline trimming cut 2 bases from V and 0 bases from J; bases unmatched to any gene: 5. For the CDR3, the DNA is TGTGCCAGCAGTTACACCTTAGCGGGACCGAACACCGGGGAGCTGTTTTTT. It specifies CASSYTLAGPNTGELFF.

The chain couples TRBV6-2 or TRBV6-3 to TRBJ2-3; 7 bases match TRBD1. Germline trimming cut 2 bases from V and 9 bases from J; bases unmatched to any gene: 5. The germline V gene has CDR1 MNHEY and CDR2 SVGEGT. This CDR3 region has 13 residues. The CDR3 DNA reads TGTGCCAGCAGTTACCCGGGACAGACAACGCAGTATTTT. The encoded protein is CASSYPGQTTQYF.

This rearrangement joins TRBV24-1 to TRBJ2-2; possibly TRBD2 for D (5 bases). V gave up 3 bases and J gave up 1 base, with 14 bases separating them. Germline V CDR1 and CDR2: KGHDR, SFDVKD. The CDR3 covers 17 residues. The CDR3 loop reads CATSDHWSRGNTGELFF. The CDR3 region has the DNA TGTGCCACCAGTGATCACTGGAGCCGGGGGAACACCGGGGAGCTGTTTTTT.

This clonotype has more than one count but fewer than ten. This chain uses TRBV3-1 with TRBJ2-5, with 7 nucleotides matching TRBD1. Germline CDR1 and CDR2: LGHDT and YNNKEL (reference sequence). This CDR3 comprises 14 residues. Trimming cost V 1 base and J 2 bases; bases outside gene matches: 1. The CDR3 bases are TGTGCCAGCAGCCAAGGGGGACAGCAAGAGACCCAGTACTTC. It yields the protein CASSQGGQQETQYF.

This chain uses TRBV4-2 with TRBJ2-5; D is tentatively TRBD1 or TRBD2 (5 bases each). The CDR3 has 15 residues. Trimming shortened V by 1 base and J by 5 bases, and 14 bases separated the two germline ends. In germline, CDR1 is LGHNA, CDR2 YNFKEQ. CDR3 DNA sequence: TGTGCCAGCAGCCAAGGGCAGGGACGGTCGGAGACCCAGTACTTC. Amino acid sequence: CASSQGQGRSETQYF.

This chain links TRBV5-1 with TRBJ1-4, with TRBD1 matching over 8 bases. CDR1 SGHRS and CDR2 YFSETQ come from the germline V gene. The CDR3 sequence is 16 residues long. Unmatched junction bases numbered 8, after V lost 5 bases and J lost 2 bases. CDR3 amino acids: CASSWTGIGTNEKLFF. The DNA of the CDR3 is TGCGCCAGCAGTTGGACAGGGATCGGCACTAATGAAAAACTGTTTTTT.

This clonotype was found a few times. The gene calls are TRBV20-1 and TRBJ2-1, with 7 bases fitting TRBD1. J lost 7 bases, V lost 0 bases, and 3 bases had no gene match. Germline V gene sequence: CDR1 DFQATT, CDR2 SNEGSKA (reference sequence). The CDR3 extends over 13 amino acids. CDR3 loop: CSAREGQSNEQFF. The CDR3 DNA is TGCAGTGCTAGAGAGGGACAGTCGAATGAGCAGTTCTTC.

This clonotype was seen at least ten times. V gene TRBV5-6 combines with J gene TRBJ1-4, with D possibly matching TRBD1 (6 bases). Germline CDR1 and CDR2: SGHDT and YYEEEE. Trimming removed 3 bases from V and 3 bases from J, with 12 bases in between. This CDR3 region has 15 residues. The CDR3 protein is CASSSTGSANEKLFF. The CDR3 region has the DNA TGTGCCAGCAGCTCGACAGGCTCCGCTAATGAAAAACTGTTTTTT.

This clonotype was found a few times. The chain uses TRBV9 and TRBJ2-7, with unresolved D. Per germline, CDR1 SGDLS and CDR2 YYNGEE. The CDR3 runs to 12 residues. With 3 bases removed from V and 3 bases from J, the gap between germline ends came to 7 bases. The chain's CDR3 is CASSGAGYEQYF. CDR3 DNA sequence: TGTGCCAGCAGCGGCGCCGGCTACGAGCAGTACTTC.

This chain links TRBV29-1 with TRBJ1-1, with D unclear. Trimming left V 5 bases short and J 2 bases short, with 18 bases between. Germline loops: CDR1 SQVTM, CDR2 ANQGSEA. The CDR3 extends over 15 amino acids. Here the CDR3 reads CSVRSFTGVNTEAFF. Written as DNA, the CDR3 is TGCAGCGTTAGGTCTTTTACCGGGGTAAACACTGAAGCTTTCTTT.

This clonotype was detected a few times. The chain recombines TRBV5-1 with TRBJ2-1; 9 bases line up with TRBD2. The V gene end was trimmed by 1 base and the J gene end by 5 bases; junction bases not matched to a gene: 4. This CDR3 comprises 15 residues. Looked up from germline, CDR1 is SGHRS and CDR2 is YFSETQ. This chain's CDR3 is CASSLRASGDNEQFF. The CDR3 DNA reads TGCGCCAGCAGCTTGCGGGCTAGCGGGGACAATGAGCAGTTCTTC.

This clonotype came up a few times. The rearrangement uses TRBV29-1 and TRBJ2-3; 11 bases align to TRBD2. This CDR3 comprises 16 residues. Germline V gene lookup returns CDR1 SQVTM and CDR2 ANQGSEA. Trimming cost V 2 bases and J 1 base; bases outside gene matches: 5. CDR3 residues: CSVELAGGSGTDTQYF. CDR3 DNA sequence: TGCAGCGTTGAACTAGCGGGGGGCTCGGGCACAGATACGCAGTATTTT.

Only a few counts were recorded for this clonotype. This chain connects TRBV6-1 to TRBJ1-2, with a possible D match to TRBD1 (5 bases). V gave up 5 bases and J gave up 4 bases, with 17 bases separating them. Germline loops: CDR1 MNHNS, CDR2 SASEGT. This CDR3 spans 15 amino acids. The CDR3 reads CASSRSSTGTYGYTF. The CDR3 DNA reads as TGTGCCAGCAGTCGGTCCAGTACGGGGACCTATGGCTACACCTTC.

This clonotype showed up just a few times. The V gene is TRBV30, the J gene TRBJ2-2; D possibly corresponds to TRBD2 (6 bases). Trimming removed 0 bases from V and 4 bases from J, with 15 bases in between. Germline CDR1 and CDR2: GTSNPN and SVGIG (reference sequence). This CDR3 has 16 residues. The CDR3 DNA sequence: TGTGCCTGGAGTGTACTGGGTAGCGGAGGCACCGGGGAGCTGTTTTTT. Translating gives CAWSVLGSGGTGELFF.

This chain links TRBV15 with TRBJ2-2; D is undetermined. CDR1 is LNHNV, CDR2 YYDKDF, per germline (reference sequence). This CDR3 spans 14 amino acids. V lost 1 base and J lost 0, with 3 bases in between. The DNA for the CDR3 is TGTGCCACCAGCAGAGTTCCGAACACCGGGGAGCTGTTTTTT. It encodes CATSRVPNTGELFF. The complete variable domain, with remaining parts taken from reference TRBV15 and TRBJ2-2, reads DAMVIQNPRYQVTQFGKPVTLSCSQTLNHNVMYWYQQKSSQAPKLLFHYYDKDFNNEADTPDNFQSRRPNTSFCFLDIRSPGLGDTAMYLCATSRVPNTGELFFGEGSRLTVL.

This chain's CDR3 is CASSLIGRGETQYF. CDR3 nucleotides: TGTGCCAGCAGCTTAATCGGCAGGGGCGAGACCCAGTACTTC. The rearrangement links TRBV7-3 to TRBJ2-5; tentatively, D is TRBD1 (6 bases). The germline gives CDR1 SGHTA, CDR2 FQGTGA. The CDR3 contains 14 residues. V was shortened by 1 base and J by 5 bases, with 11 bases between the two germline ends.

This clonotype has just a few counts. The chain links TRBV29-1 to TRBJ2-7; D might be TRBD1 or TRBD2, each matching 5 bases. Germline CDR1 SQVTM, CDR2 ANQGSEA. The V and J ends lost 4 bases and 2 bases respectively, with 9 bases between them. This CDR3 comprises 12 residues. CDR3 DNA: TGCAGCGTTGGTGGGGGAACCTACGAGCAGTACTTC. Protein sequence: CSVGGGTYEQYF.

In this sample, this clonotype turned up many times. The V gene is TRBV12-3 or TRBV12-4, the J gene TRBJ2-2, with unresolved D. The V end lost 5 bases, the J end lost 9 bases, and 16 bases lay between the germline ends. The CDR3 sequence is 14 residues long. The CDR3 reads CASSPRRVGWELFF. The CDR3 coding sequence is TGTGCCAGCAGTCCTCGTAGGGTAGGGTGGGAGCTGTTTTTT.

The V and J genes are TRBV7-8 and TRBJ2-2, with unresolved D. With 6 bases removed from V and 0 bases from J, the gap between germline ends came to 11 bases. The CDR3 loop spans 15 amino acids. Germline assignment: CDR1 SGHVS and CDR2 FQNEAQ. The chain's CDR3 is CASSRPMSNTGELFF. The CDR3 coding sequence is TGTGCCAGCAGTCGCCCTATGTCGAACACCGGGGAGCTGTTTTTT.

This clonotype was picked up a small number of times. This sequence joins TRBV5-1 and TRBJ2-5; possible D gene TRBD1, 7 bases. The CDR3 length is 15 residues. With 5 bases removed from V and 5 bases from J, the gap between germline ends came to 19 bases. Germline loops: CDR1 SGHRS, CDR2 YFSETQ. The CDR3 DNA follows: TGCGCCAGCAGAGGGTCGACAGGGAGGACGGAGACCCAGTACTTC. Translation gives CASRGSTGRTETQYF.

The J gene is TRBJ2-5, the V gene TRBV4-3, with TRBD2 matching 9 bases. CDR1 and CDR2 (germline): LGHNA, YSLEER. The CDR3 sequence is 17 residues long. The V segment lost 0 bases and the J segment 4 bases; nucleotides outside the gene matches: 9. The CDR3 DNA sequence: TGCGCCAGCAGCCAAGACGACTGGCTAGCGGGAAGAGAGACCCAGTACTTC. Its protein is CASSQDDWLAGRETQYF.

The chain joins TRBV19 to TRBJ2-7; D remains unclear. The V end lost 3 bases, the J end lost 1 base, and 10 bases lay between the germline ends. CDR3 length equals 14 residues. CDR1 LNHDA and CDR2 SQIVND come from the germline V gene (reference sequence). The CDR3 sequence: CASSIRAGSYEQYF. CDR3 bases: TGTGCCAGTAGTATCCGGGCAGGATCCTACGAGCAGTACTTC.